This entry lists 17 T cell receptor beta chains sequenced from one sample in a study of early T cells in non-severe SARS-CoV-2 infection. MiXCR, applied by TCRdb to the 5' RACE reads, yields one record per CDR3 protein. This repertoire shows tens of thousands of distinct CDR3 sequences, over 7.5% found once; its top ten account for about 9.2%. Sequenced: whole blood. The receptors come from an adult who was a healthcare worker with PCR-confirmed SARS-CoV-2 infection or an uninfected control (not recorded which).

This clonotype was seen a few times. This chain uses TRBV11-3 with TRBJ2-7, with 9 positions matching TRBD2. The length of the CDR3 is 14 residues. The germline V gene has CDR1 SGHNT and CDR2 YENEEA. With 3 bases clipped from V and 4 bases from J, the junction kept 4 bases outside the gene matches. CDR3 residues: CASSLASGTYEQYF. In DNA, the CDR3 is TGTGCCAGCAGCTTGGCTAGCGGGACTTACGAGCAGTACTTC.

The CDR3 here is CASSLRGPGQGAFF. The CDR3, as DNA: TGTGCCAGCAGCCTCCGTGGTCCGGGACAGGGGGCTTTCTTT. The chain is built from TRBV27 and TRBJ1-1; 10 bases line up with TRBD1. With 6 bases clipped from V and 11 bases from J, the junction kept 12 bases outside the gene matches. Germline V gene sequence: CDR1 MNHEY, CDR2 SMNVEV (reference sequence). This CDR3 is built from 14 residues.

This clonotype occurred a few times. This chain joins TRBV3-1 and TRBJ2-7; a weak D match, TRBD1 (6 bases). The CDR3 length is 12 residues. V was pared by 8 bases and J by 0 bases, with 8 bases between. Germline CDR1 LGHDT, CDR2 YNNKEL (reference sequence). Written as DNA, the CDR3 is TGTGCCAGCGTGGACAGCTCCTACGAGCAGTACTTC. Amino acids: CASVDSSYEQYF.

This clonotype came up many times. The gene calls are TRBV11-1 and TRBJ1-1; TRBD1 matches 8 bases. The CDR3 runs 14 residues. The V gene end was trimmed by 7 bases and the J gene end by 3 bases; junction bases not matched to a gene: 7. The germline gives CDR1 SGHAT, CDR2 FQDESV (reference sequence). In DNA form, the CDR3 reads TGTGCCAGCACTCAGGGACAGGTCCACACTGAAGCTTTCTTT. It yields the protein CASTQGQVHTEAFF. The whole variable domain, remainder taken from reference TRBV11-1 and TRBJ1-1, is EAEVAQSPRYKITEKSQAVAFWCDPISGHATLYWYRQILGQGPELLVQFQDESVVDDSQLPKDRFSAERLKGVDSTLKIQPAELGDSAMYLCASTQGQVHTEAFFGQGTRLTVV.

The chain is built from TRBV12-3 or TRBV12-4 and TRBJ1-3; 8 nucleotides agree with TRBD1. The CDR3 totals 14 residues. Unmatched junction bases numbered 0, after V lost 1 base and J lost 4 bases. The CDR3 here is CASSLDRGGNTIYF. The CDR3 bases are TGTGCCAGCAGTTTAGACAGGGGGGGAAACACCATATATTTT.

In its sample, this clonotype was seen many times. CDR3 sequence: CSARDKTGTGIAEAFF. CDR3 DNA sequence: TGCAGTGCTAGAGATAAGACCGGGACAGGGATAGCTGAAGCTTTCTTT. The chain recombines TRBV20-1 with TRBJ1-1; 9 bases agree with TRBD1. CDR1 is DFQATT, CDR2 SNEGSKA, per germline (reference sequence). This CDR3 contains 16 residues. J was trimmed by 6 bases and V by 0 bases; bases with no gene match: 11.

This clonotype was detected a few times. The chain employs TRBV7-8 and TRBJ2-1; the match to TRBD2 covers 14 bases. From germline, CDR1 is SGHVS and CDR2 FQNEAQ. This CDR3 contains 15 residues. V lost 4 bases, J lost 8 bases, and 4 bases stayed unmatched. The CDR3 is CASSWGLAGAHEQFF. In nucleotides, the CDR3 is TGTGCCAGCAGCTGGGGACTAGCGGGGGCTCATGAGCAGTTCTTC. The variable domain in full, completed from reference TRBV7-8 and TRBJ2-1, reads GAGVSQSPRYKVAKRGQDVALRCDPISGHVSLFWYQQALGQGPEFLTYFQNEAQLDKSGLPSDRFFAERPEGSVSTLKIQRTQQEDSAVYLCASSWGLAGAHEQFFGPGTRLTVL.

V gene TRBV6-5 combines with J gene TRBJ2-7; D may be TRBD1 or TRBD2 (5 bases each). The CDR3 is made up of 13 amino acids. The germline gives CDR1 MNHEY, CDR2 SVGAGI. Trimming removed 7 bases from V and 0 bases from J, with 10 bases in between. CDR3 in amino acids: CASTGRSSYEQYF. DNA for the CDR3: TGTGCCAGCACGGGACGGAGCTCCTACGAGCAGTACTTC.

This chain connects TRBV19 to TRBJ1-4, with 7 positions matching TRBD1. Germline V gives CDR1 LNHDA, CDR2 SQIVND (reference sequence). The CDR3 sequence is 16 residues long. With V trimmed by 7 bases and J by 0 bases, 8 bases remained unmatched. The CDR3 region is CASKGRTGPTNEKLFF. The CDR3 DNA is TGTGCCAGTAAAGGTCGGACAGGACCAACTAATGAAAAACTGTTTTTT.

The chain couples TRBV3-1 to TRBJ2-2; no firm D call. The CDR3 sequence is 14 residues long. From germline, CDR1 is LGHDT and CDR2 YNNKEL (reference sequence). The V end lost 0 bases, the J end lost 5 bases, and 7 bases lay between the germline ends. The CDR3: CASSQDVRTGELFF. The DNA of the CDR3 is TGTGCCAGCAGCCAAGATGTGCGGACCGGGGAGCTGTTTTTT.

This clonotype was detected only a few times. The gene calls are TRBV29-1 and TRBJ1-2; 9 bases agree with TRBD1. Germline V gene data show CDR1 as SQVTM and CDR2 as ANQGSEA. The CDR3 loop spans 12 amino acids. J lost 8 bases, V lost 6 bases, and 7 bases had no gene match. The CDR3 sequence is CSVEQGAGGYTF. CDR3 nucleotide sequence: TGCAGCGTCGAACAGGGGGCGGGCGGCTACACCTTC.

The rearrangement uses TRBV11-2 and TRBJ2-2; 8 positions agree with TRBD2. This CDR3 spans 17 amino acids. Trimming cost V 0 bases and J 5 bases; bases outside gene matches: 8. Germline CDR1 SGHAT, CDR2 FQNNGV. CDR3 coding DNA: TGTGCCAGCAGCTTAGATCGGCGGTTAGCGGGGACCGGGGAGCTGTTTTTT. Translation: CASSLDRRLAGTGELFF.

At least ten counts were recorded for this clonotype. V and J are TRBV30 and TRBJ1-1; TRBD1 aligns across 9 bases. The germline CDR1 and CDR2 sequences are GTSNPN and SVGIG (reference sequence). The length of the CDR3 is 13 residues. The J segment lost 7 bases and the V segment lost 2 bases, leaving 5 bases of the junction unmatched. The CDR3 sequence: CAWSLGTGSEAFF. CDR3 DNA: TGTGCCTGGAGTTTAGGGACAGGGAGTGAAGCTTTCTTT.

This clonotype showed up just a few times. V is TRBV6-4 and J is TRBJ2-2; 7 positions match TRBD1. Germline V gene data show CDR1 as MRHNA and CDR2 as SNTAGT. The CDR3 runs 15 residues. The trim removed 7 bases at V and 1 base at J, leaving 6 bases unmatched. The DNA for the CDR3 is TGTGCCAGCACTTGGACAGGAAAGAACACCGGGGAGCTGTTTTTT. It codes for CASTWTGKNTGELFF.

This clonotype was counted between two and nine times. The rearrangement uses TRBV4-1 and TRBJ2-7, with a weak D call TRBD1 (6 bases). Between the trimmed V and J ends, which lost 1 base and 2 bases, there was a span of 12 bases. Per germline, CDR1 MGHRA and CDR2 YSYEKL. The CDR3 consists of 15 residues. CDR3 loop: CASSQAPAGAYEQYF. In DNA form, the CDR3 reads TGCGCCAGCAGCCAAGCCCCGGCAGGGGCCTACGAGCAGTACTTC.

Written as DNA, the CDR3 is TGTGCCAGCAGCCCCTGGACTAGCGGGGGGGCCTGGGAGCTGTTTTTT. This translates into CASSPWTSGGAWELFF. V and J are TRBV7-6 and TRBJ2-2; 15 nucleotides agree with TRBD2. CDR3 size: 16 residues. Germline CDR1 reads SGHVS; CDR2 reads FNYEAQ. J was trimmed by 9 bases and V by 5 bases; bases with no gene match: 7.

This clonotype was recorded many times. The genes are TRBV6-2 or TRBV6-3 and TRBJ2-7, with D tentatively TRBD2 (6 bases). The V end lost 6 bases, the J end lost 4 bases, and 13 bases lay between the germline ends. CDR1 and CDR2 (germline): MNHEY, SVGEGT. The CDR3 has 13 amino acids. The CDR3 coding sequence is TGTGCCAGCAGCCTGAGGAGGGCTTACGAGCAGTACTTC. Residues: CASSLRRAYEQYF.